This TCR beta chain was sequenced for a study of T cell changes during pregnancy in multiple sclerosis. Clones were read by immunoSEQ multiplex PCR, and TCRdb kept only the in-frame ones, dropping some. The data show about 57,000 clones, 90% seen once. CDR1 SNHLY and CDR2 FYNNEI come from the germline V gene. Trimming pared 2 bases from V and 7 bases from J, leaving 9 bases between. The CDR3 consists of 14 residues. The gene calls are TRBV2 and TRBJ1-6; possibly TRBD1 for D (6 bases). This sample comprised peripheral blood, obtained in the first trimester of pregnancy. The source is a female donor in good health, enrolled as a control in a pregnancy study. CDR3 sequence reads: CASSERQANSPLHF. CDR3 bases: TGTGCCAGCAGTGAAAGACAGGCAAATTCACCCCTCCACTTT. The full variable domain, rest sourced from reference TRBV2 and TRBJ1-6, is EPEVTQTPSHQVTQMGQEVILRCVPISNHLYFYWYRQILGQKVEFLVSFYNNEISEKSEIFDDQFSVERPDGSNFTLKIRSTKLEDSAMYFCASSERQANSPLHFGNGTRLTVT.